This T cell receptor (beta chain) appears in the sequencing data of a study of blood T cell repertoires in COVID-19. In germline, CDR1 is SGHTA, CDR2 FQGNSA. Unmatched junction bases numbered 7, after V lost 6 bases and J lost 5 bases. CDR3 length: 15 residues. Using immunoSEQ multiplex PCR, the repertoire was profiled, and TCRdb retains in-frame clones only, with some absent. The sample has roughly 230,000 clones, about 79% seen once. Allocation to cohorts depended on clinical history reported by the participants. The receptor was derived from a woman in her sixties who had recovered from COVID-19. The material sequenced was PBMCs or T cells enriched from blood (not recorded which). The chain joins TRBV7-2 to TRBJ2-2; 9 nucleotides match TRBD1. In DNA, the CDR3 is TGTGCCAGCAGTTTCACCGGGACAGGGACCGGGGAGCTGTTTTTT. It specifies CASSFTGTGTGELFF.